This is a list of T cell receptor beta chains from one sample in a study of T cell responses to AZD1222 COVID-19 vaccine. Profiling relied on immunoSEQ multiplex PCR, and the TCRdb table lists in-frame clones only, not all of them. The data hold approximately 90,000 clones, with around 87% observed a single time. The sequencing here drew on peripheral blood, taken on day 0 of AZD1222 vaccination. Receptor source: an adult in good health. CDR3s include the opening cysteine and the closing phenylalanine or tryptophan. The D gene is left open where the match is weak. Clone size is given for some rows only: seen once, a few or many times, or a class if the clone is expanded.

J gene,D gene,V gene,clone size,CDR3 DNA,CDR3 protein
TRBJ2-5,TRBD2,TRBV11-2,.,TGTGCCAGCAGCTTAGGACTAGCGGGGGGGCGTCGGGAGACCCAGTACTTC,CASSLGLAGGRRETQYF
TRBJ2-3,TRBD1,TRBV24-1,few,TGTGCCACCAGTGACGAGGGACAGACCACAGATACGCAGTATTTT,CATSDEGQTTDTQYF
TRBJ1-4,.,TRBV4-1,.,TGCGCCAGCAGCCAAGATCGGGGTCTCACTAATGAAAAACTGTTTTTT,CASSQDRGLTNEKLFF
TRBJ1-2,.,TRBV30,.,TGTGCCTGGAGTAGGCTCCCCTCTTATGGCTACACCTTC,CAWSRLPSYGYTF
TRBJ1-2,.,TRBV7-8,.,TGTGCCAGCAGCTTAGAAGGGGGGAATAACTATGGCTACACCTTC,CASSLEGGNNYGYTF
TRBJ2-2,TRBD1,TRBV11-3,.,TGTGCCAGCAGCTTAGGACAGGGGACCAACACCGGGGAGCTGTTTTTT,CASSLGQGTNTGELFF
TRBJ1-3,.,TRBV19,once,TGTGCCAGTAGTCCGTCGTTCGCTGGAAACACCATATATTTT,CASSPSFAGNTIYF
TRBJ2-2,.,TRBV5-6,.,TGTGCCAGCAGCTTATCTGGGGAGCTGTTTTTT,CASSLSGELFF
TRBJ1-1,.,TRBV9,.,TGTGCCAGCAGCGGACAGGATTACACTGAAGCTTTCTTT,CASSGQDYTEAFF
TRBJ2-3,.,TRBV18,.,TGTGCCAGCTCAGGGCCTGACACAGATACGCAGTATTTT,CASSGPDTDTQYF
TRBJ1-2,.,TRBV29-1,.,TGCAGCCTCGGCAGTAACTATGGCTACACCTTC,CSLGSNYGYTF
TRBJ2-7,.,TRBV5-1,.,TGCGCCAGCAGCTTGGAGGGCGGATCCTACGAGCAGTACTTC,CASSLEGGSYEQYF
TRBJ1-2,.,TRBV4-2,.,TGTGCCAGCAGCCAAGCCCTTGGCGTCGGGGGCGCGGCCTATGGCTACACCTTC,CASSQALGVGGAAYGYTF
TRBJ1-1,TRBD1,TRBV2,.,TGTGCCAGCAGCGGAGGCACAGGGGGCTTCATGGCTTTCTTT,CASSGGTGGFMAFF
TRBJ1-1,.,TRBV6-5,.,TGTGCCAGCAGTTACGGGTTAGACCTCATGAACACTGAAGCTTTCTTT,CASSYGLDLMNTEAFF
TRBJ1-1,.,TRBV4-3,.,TGCGCCAGCAGCCAAGGGAACAGGGTATCTTCCTACGCTTTCTTT,CASSQGNRVSSYAFF
TRBJ1-1,TRBD1,TRBV25-1,.,TGTGCCAGCGAGGACAGGACAGTCGCTTTCTTT,CASEDRTVAFF
TRBJ2-2,TRBD2,TRBV11-2,.,TGTGCCAGCAGCTTAAACGGGGGGTCGAACACCGGGGAGCTGTTTTTT,CASSLNGGSNTGELFF
TRBJ1-2,TRBD1,TRBV7-2,.,TGTGCCAGCAGCTTAGCGCGGACAGGGGGTGGCTACACCTTC,CASSLARTGGGYTF